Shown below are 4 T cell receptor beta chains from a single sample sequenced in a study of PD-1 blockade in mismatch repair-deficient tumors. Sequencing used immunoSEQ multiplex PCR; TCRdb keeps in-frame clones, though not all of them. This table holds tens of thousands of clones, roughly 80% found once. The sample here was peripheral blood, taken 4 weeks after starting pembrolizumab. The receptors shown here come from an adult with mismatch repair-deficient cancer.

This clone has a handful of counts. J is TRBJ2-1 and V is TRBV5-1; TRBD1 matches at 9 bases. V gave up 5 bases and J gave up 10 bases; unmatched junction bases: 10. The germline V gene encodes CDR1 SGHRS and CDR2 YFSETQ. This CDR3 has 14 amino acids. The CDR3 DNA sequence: TGCGCCAGCAGGTCCGGGACAGGGTCGCTCGAGCAGTTCTTC. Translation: CASRSGTGSLEQFF.

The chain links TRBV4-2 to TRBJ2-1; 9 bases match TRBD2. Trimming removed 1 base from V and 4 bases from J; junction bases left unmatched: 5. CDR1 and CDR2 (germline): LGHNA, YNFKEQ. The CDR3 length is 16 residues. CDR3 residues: CASSQGTSGLYNEQFF. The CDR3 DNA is TGTGCCAGCAGCCAAGGTACTAGCGGGTTATACAATGAGCAGTTCTTC.

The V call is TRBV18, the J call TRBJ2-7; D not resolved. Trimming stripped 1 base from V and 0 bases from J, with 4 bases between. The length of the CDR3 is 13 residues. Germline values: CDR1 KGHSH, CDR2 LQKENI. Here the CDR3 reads CASSPQTSYEQYF. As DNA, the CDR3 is TGTGCCAGCTCACCACAAACCTCCTACGAGCAGTACTTC. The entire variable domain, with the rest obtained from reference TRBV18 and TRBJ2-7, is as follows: NAGVMQNPRHLVRRRGQEARLRCSPMKGHSHVYWYRQLPEEGLKFMVYLQKENIIDESGMPKERFSAEFPKEGPSILRIQQVVRGDSAAYFCASSPQTSYEQYFGPGTRLTVT.

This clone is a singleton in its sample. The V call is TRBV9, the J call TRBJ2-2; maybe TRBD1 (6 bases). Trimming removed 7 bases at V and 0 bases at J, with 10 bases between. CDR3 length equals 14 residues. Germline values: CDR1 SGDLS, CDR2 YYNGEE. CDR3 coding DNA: TGTGCCAGCTCCCAGGGGACGAACACCGGGGAGCTGTTTTTT. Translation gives CASSQGTNTGELFF.